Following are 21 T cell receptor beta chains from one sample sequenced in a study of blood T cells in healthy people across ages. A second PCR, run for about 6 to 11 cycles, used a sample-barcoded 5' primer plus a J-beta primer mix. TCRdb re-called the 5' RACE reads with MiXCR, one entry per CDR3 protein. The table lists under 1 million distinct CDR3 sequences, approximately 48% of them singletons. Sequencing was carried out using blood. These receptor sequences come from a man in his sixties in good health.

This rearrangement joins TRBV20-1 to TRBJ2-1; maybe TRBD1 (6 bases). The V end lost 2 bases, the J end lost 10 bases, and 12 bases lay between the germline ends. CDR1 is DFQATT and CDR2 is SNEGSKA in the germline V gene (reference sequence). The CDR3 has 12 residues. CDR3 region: CSARRTGNEQFF. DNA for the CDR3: TGCAGTGCTAGACGAACAGGGAACGAGCAGTTCTTC.

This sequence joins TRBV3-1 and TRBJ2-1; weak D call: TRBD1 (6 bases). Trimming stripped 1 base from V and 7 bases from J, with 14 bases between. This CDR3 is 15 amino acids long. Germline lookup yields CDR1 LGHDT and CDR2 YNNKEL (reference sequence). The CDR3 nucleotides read TGTGCCAGCAGCCAAGTTCGGTCAGGGGTTAATGAGCAGTTCTTC. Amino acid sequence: CASSQVRSGVNEQFF.

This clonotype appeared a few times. The CDR3 nucleotides read TGTGCCAGCAGTTTTGGGGCAGGGACGAGCTATGGCTACACCTTC. Protein: CASSFGAGTSYGYTF. The chain joins TRBV27 to TRBJ1-2; a possible D gene is TRBD1 (5 bases). The V end was cut by 3 bases, the J end by 4 bases, with 15 bases between. CDR3 length: 15 amino acids. Germline V gene data show CDR1 as MNHEY and CDR2 as SMNVEV (reference sequence).

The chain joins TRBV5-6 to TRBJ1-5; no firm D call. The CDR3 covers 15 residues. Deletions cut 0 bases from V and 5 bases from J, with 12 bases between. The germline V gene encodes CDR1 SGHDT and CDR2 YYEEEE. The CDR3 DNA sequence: TGTGCCAGCAGCTTGGCCGCCTTGGATCATCAGCCCCAGCATTTT. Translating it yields CASSLAALDHQPQHF. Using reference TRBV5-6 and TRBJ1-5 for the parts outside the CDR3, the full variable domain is DAGVTQSPTHLIKTRGQQVTLRCSPKSGHDTVSWYQQALGQGPQFIFQYYEEEERQRGNFPDRFSGHQFPNYSSELNVNALLLGDSALYLCASSLAALDHQPQHFGDGTRLSIL.

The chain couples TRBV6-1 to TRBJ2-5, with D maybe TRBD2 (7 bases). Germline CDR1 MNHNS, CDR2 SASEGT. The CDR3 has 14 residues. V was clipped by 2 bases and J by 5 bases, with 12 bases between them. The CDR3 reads CASSERGAWETQYF. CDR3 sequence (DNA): TGTGCCAGCAGTGAACGGGGGGCCTGGGAGACCCAGTACTTC.

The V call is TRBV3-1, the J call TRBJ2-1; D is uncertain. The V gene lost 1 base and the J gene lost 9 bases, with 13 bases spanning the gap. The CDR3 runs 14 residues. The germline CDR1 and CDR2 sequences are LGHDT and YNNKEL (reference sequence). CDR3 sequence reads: CASSQGALSVEQFF. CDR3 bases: TGTGCCAGCAGCCAAGGGGCACTTTCGGTTGAGCAGTTCTTC.

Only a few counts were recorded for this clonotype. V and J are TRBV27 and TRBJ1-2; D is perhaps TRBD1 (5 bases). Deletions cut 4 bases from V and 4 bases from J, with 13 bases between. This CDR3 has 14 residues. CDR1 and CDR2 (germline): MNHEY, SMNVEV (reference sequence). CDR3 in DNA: TGTGCCAGCAGTTCCCTAGACAGACTCTATGGCTACACCTTC. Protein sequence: CASSSLDRLYGYTF.

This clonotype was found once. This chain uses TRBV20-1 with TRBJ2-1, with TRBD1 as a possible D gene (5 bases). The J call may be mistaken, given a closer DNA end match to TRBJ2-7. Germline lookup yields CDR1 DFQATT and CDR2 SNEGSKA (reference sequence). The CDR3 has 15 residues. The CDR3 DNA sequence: TGCAGTGCGGGCGGCAGGGCAAGACACAACAATGAGCAGTACTTC. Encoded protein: CSAGGRARHNNEQYF.

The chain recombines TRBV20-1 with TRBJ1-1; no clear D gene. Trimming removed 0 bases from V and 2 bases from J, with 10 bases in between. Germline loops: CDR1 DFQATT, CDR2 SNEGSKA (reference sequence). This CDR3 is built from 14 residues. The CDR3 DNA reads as TGCAGTGCTAGAGATGGGTCACTAAACACTGAAGCTTTCTTT. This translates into CSARDGSLNTEAFF.

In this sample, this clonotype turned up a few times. The CDR3 reads CASSTRDREGETQYF. The CDR3 coding sequence is TGTGCCAGCAGCACTCGGGACAGGGAGGGGGAGACCCAGTACTTC. The chain recombines TRBV7-8 with TRBJ2-5; TRBD1 matches at 9 bases. CDR3 length: 15 residues. Germline V lookup: CDR1 SGHVS, CDR2 FQNEAQ. The trim removed 5 bases at V and 5 bases at J, leaving 9 bases unmatched.

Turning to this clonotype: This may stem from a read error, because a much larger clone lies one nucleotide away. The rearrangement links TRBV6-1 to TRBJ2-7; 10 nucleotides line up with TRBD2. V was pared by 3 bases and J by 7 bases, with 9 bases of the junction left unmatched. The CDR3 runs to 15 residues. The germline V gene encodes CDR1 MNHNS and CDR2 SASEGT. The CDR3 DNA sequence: TGTGCCAGCAGTGACTTAGCGGGGGGCGGGGATGAGCAGTACTTC. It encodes CASSDLAGGGDEQYF.

The CDR3 DNA reads TGTGCCAGCAGCCCAACGACAGGGGCTGGCACAGATACGCAGTATTTT. Encoded protein: CASSPTTGAGTDTQYF. The J gene is TRBJ2-3, the V gene TRBV5-5; 8 nucleotides agree with TRBD1. CDR3 length equals 16 residues. The ends lost 4 bases at V and 1 base at J; junction bases unmatched: 8. CDR1 is SGHKS and CDR2 is YYEKEE in the germline V gene (reference sequence).

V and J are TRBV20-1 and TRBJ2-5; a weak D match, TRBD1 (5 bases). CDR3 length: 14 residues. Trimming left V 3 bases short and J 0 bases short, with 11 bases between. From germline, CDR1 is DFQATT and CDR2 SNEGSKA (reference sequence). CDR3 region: CSARIDSDQETQYF. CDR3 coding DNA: TGCAGTGCTAGGATCGACAGCGACCAAGAGACCCAGTACTTC.

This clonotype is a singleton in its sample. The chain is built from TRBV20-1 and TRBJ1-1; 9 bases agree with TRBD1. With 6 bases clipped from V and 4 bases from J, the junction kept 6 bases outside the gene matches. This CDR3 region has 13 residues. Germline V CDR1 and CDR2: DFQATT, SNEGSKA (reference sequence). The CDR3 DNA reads TGCAGTGCCGGACAGGGGCAGACCACTGAAGCTTTCTTT. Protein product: CSAGQGQTTEAFF.

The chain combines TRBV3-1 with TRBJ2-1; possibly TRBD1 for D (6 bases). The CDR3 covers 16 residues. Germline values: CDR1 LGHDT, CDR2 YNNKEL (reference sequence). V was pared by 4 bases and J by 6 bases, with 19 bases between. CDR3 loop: CASSLSGAGSANEQFF. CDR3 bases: TGTGCCAGCAGCCTTTCAGGGGCTGGTAGCGCCAATGAGCAGTTCTTC.

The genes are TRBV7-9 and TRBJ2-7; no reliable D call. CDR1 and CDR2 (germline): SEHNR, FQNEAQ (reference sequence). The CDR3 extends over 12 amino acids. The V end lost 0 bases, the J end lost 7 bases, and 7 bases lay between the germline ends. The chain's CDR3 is CASSLATHEQYF. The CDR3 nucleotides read TGTGCCAGCAGCTTAGCGACCCATGAGCAGTACTTC.

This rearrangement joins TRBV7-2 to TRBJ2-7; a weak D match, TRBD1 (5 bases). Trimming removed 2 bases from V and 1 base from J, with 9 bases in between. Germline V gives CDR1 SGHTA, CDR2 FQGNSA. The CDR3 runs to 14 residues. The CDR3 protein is CASSLFRDSYEQYF. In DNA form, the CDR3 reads TGTGCCAGCAGCTTATTCAGGGATTCCTACGAGCAGTACTTC.

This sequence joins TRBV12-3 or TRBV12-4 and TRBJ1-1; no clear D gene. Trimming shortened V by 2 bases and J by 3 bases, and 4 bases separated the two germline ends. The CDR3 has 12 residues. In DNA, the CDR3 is TGTGCCAGCAGTTTATATCACACTGAAGCTTTCTTT. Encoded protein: CASSLYHTEAFF.

For the CDR3, the DNA is TGCAGTGCTAGAGAAACCCCTCTAGCGGGGAGCACAGATACGCAGTATTTT. Translation: CSARETPLAGSTDTQYF. V usage is TRBV20-1 and J usage is TRBJ2-3; TRBD2 matches at 9 bases. CDR3 length equals 17 residues. The V gene's germline CDR1 is DFQATT and CDR2 SNEGSKA (reference sequence). V shed 0 bases, J shed 0 bases, and the junction held 7 bases outside the gene matches.

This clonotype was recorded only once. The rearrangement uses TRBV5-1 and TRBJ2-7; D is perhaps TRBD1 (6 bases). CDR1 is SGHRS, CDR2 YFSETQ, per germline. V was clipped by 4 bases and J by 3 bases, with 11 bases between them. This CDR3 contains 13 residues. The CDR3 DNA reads TGCGCCAGCAGCGGGGACACATACTACGAGCAGTACTTC. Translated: CASSGDTYYEQYF.

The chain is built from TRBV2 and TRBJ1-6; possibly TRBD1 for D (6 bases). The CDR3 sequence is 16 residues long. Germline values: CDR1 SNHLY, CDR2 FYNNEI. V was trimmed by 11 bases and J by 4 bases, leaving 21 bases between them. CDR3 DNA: TGTGCCGCAGGGGAGGGCCCAGGAGCTTATAATTCACCCCTCCACTTT. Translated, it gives CAAGEGPGAYNSPLHF. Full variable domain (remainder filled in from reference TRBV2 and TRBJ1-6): EPEVTQTPSHQVTQMGQEVILRCVPISNHLYFYWYRQILGQKVEFLVSFYNNEISEKSEIFDDQFSVERPDGSNFTLKIRSTKLEDSAMYFCAAGEGPGAYNSPLHFGNGTRLTVT.